These 20 T cell receptor beta chains were sequenced from one sample in a study of cytomegalovirus exposure and HLA in healthy donors. Profiled with immunoSEQ multiplex PCR; TCRdb holds only in-frame clones, not every one. The top ten hold 1.7% of the sample, which has about 120,000 clones, approximately 95% seen once. Material for sequencing was PBMCs. The origin of the receptors is a man between 18 and 35 years old in good health and CMV-seronegative.

The rearrangement joins TRBV7-8 to TRBJ2-5, with TRBD2 matching 9 bases. The V gene end was trimmed by 2 bases and the J gene end by 4 bases; junction bases not matched to a gene: 11. The germline CDR1 and CDR2 sequences are SGHVS and FQNEAQ. The CDR3 loop spans 17 amino acids. The CDR3 loop reads CASSLSLGGREGETQYF. The DNA of the CDR3 is TGTGCCAGCAGCTTATCCCTAGGCGGGAGGGAAGGAGAGACCCAGTACTTC.

V is TRBV6-6 and J is TRBJ2-5; 13 nucleotides match TRBD2. J lost 5 bases, V lost 4 bases, and 7 bases had no gene match. The CDR3 has 16 amino acids. Germline V gene lookup returns CDR1 MNHNY and CDR2 SVGAGI (reference sequence). CDR3 DNA: TGTGCCAGCAGTTCCCGGACTAGCGGGAGTAACGAGACCCAGTACTTC. Translation gives CASSSRTSGSNETQYF.

The chain has TRBV6-1 and TRBJ1-1; D remains unclear. This CDR3 is 11 amino acids long. Trimming removed 6 bases at V and 11 bases at J, with 13 bases between. Germline V gives CDR1 MNHNS, CDR2 SASEGT. The CDR3 region is CASRSPPAAFF. The CDR3 DNA reads TGTGCCAGCAGGTCCCCACCCGCGGCTTTCTTT.

V usage is TRBV19 and J usage is TRBJ1-2; TRBD1 matches 8 bases. The CDR3 has 16 amino acids. Unmatched junction bases numbered 13, after V lost 3 bases and J lost 7 bases. Germline assignment: CDR1 LNHDA and CDR2 SQIVND (reference sequence). The CDR3 sequence: CASSIDQRTGRSGYTF. The CDR3 DNA follows: TGTGCCAGTAGTATCGACCAAAGGACAGGGAGAAGTGGCTACACCTTC.

The rearrangement uses TRBV28 and TRBJ2-1; the D gene is possibly TRBD2 (6 bases). V shed 1 base and J shed 6 bases, with 10 bases lying between them. CDR3 length equals 14 residues. CDR1 is MDHEN, CDR2 SYDVKM, per germline. The CDR3 DNA reads as TGTGCCAGCAGTTTATCTTATAGCGGCAATGAGCAGTTCTTC. Its translation is CASSLSYSGNEQFF.

CDR3 loop: CASRPRGKNTGELFF. The CDR3 bases are TGTGCCAGCAGACCCAGGGGGAAGAACACCGGGGAGCTGTTTTTT. The genes are TRBV6-5 and TRBJ2-2; 7 bases line up with TRBD1. This CDR3 comprises 15 residues. Trimming removed 6 bases from V and 1 base from J; junction bases left unmatched: 5. Per the germline V gene, CDR1 is MNHEY and CDR2 is SVGAGI.

This sequence joins TRBV29-1 and TRBJ2-4; TRBD1 aligns across 8 bases. V shed 4 bases, J shed 2 bases, and the junction held 19 bases outside the gene matches. Germline loops: CDR1 SQVTM, CDR2 ANQGSEA. The CDR3 covers 19 residues. CDR3 in amino acids: CSVGSLTGDWEGTKNIQYF. In DNA, the CDR3 is TGCAGCGTTGGTTCTTTGACAGGGGATTGGGAAGGGACCAAAAACATTCAGTACTTC.

V gene TRBV5-1 combines with J gene TRBJ1-4; no firm D call. The V gene's germline CDR1 is SGHRS and CDR2 YFSETQ. V lost 2 bases and J 8 bases, leaving 10 bases between the germline ends. The CDR3 consists of 13 residues. The chain's CDR3 is CASSLIGREKLFF. The DNA of the CDR3 is TGCGCCAGCAGCTTAATAGGGAGGGAAAAACTGTTTTTT. The full variable domain, in which reference TRBV5-1 and TRBJ1-4 provide the parts outside the CDR3, is KAGVTQTPRYLIKTRGQQVTLSCSPISGHRSVSWYQQTPGQGLQFLFEYFSETQRNKGNFPGRFSGRQFSNSRSEMNVSTLELGDSALYLCASSLIGREKLFFGSGTQLSVL.

This clone showed up just once. The rearrangement uses TRBV7-2 and TRBJ1-2; 8 bases agree with TRBD1. Germline V CDR1 and CDR2: SGHTA, FQGNSA. The J segment lost 4 bases and the V segment lost 5 bases, leaving 3 bases of the junction unmatched. The CDR3 has 13 amino acids. The CDR3 bases are TGTGCCAGCAGCCCAGGGGGCAGCTATGGCTACACCTTC. Translation gives CASSPGGSYGYTF. The variable domain in full, with the rest retrieved from reference TRBV7-2 and TRBJ1-2, is GAGVSQSPSNKVTEKGKDVELRCDPISGHTALYWYRQSLGQGLEFLIYFQGNSAPDKSGLPSDRFSAERTGGSVSTLTIQRTQQEDSAVYLCASSPGGSYGYTFGSGTRLTVV.

This clone was seen a single time. The chain couples TRBV7-9 to TRBJ2-7; TRBD2 matches 10 bases. Per germline, CDR1 SEHNR and CDR2 FQNEAQ (reference sequence). The CDR3 has 16 residues. Germline trimming cut 5 bases from V and 1 base from J; bases unmatched to any gene: 8. Written as DNA, the CDR3 is TGTGCCAGCAGCCGACCGGAGACTAGCGGGTCCTACGAGCAGTACTTC. Protein sequence: CASSRPETSGSYEQYF.

The chain links TRBV28 to TRBJ2-5; 8 bases are shared with TRBD2. Germline CDR1 reads MDHEN; CDR2 reads SYDVKM. V shed 9 bases and J 2 bases; nucleotides not matched to a gene: 5. This CDR3 contains 13 residues. CDR3 DNA: TGTGCCAGTCTGTTAGCGGGGCAAGAGACCCAGTACTTC. Its translation is CASLLAGQETQYF.

The chain recombines TRBV27 with TRBJ2-7; maybe TRBD1 (7 bases). Trimming removed 6 bases at V and 5 bases at J, with 14 bases between. The CDR3 covers 13 residues. Germline assignment: CDR1 MNHEY and CDR2 SMNVEV (reference sequence). CDR3 in DNA: TGTGCCAGCAGAGGAGGGGGCGCGCACGAGCAGTACTTC. This encodes CASRGGGAHEQYF.

The J gene is TRBJ2-2, the V gene TRBV4-2; 7 nucleotides align to TRBD1. CDR3 size: 17 residues. V gave up 4 bases and J gave up 2 bases; unmatched junction bases: 10. Germline V gene data show CDR1 as LGHNA and CDR2 as YNFKEQ. In DNA, the CDR3 is TGTGCCAGCAGCCGGGTAGGACAGGCCAAAAACACCGGGGAGCTGTTTTTT. Encoded protein: CASSRVGQAKNTGELFF.

This clone has a single count. The V and J genes are TRBV23-1 and TRBJ1-1, with D possibly matching TRBD1 (6 bases). TRBV23-1 is reported as an ORF; its role is uncertain. The CDR3 has 13 residues. With 2 bases removed from V and 11 bases from J, the gap between germline ends came to 15 bases. CDR3 DNA: TGCGCCAGCAGTCAAACACAGGGTAAAGTGGCTTTCTTT. It codes for CASSQTQGKVAFF.

This sequence joins TRBV4-3 and TRBJ2-7; the match to TRBD2 covers 8 bases. This CDR3 is built from 17 residues. V was pared by 0 bases and J by 3 bases, with 10 bases of the junction left unmatched. Germline V lookup: CDR1 LGHNA, CDR2 YSLEER. DNA of the CDR3: TGCGCCAGCAGCCAAGATAGGGAACGGGAGGGCTTCTACGAGCAGTACTTC. Its protein product is CASSQDREREGFYEQYF.

The chain recombines TRBV7-3 with TRBJ1-1; perhaps TRBD1 as D (5 bases). Trimming took 2 bases from V and 2 from J, leaving 6 bases between them. The CDR3 sequence is 13 residues long. Germline CDR1 and CDR2: SGHTA and FQGTGA. CDR3 coding DNA: TGTGCCAGCAGCTTACAGGGTAACACTGAAGCTTTCTTT. As protein: CASSLQGNTEAFF.

The chain joins TRBV4-2 to TRBJ2-7; D possibly corresponds to TRBD2 (6 bases). CDR1 is LGHNA and CDR2 is YNFKEQ in the germline V gene. Trimming stripped 1 base from V and 0 bases from J, with 16 bases between. This CDR3 spans 17 amino acids. DNA of the CDR3: TGTGCCAGCAGCCAAGCTGTGGGGCGGGGAAGCTCCTACGAGCAGTACTTC. Its protein is CASSQAVGRGSSYEQYF.

The chain uses TRBV27 and TRBJ1-1; perhaps TRBD1 as D (6 bases). The length of the CDR3 is 14 residues. The germline V gene encodes CDR1 MNHEY and CDR2 SMNVEV (reference sequence). With 2 bases removed from V and 1 base from J, the gap between germline ends came to 8 bases. The chain's CDR3 is CASSLVTGNTEAFF. The CDR3 DNA reads TGTGCCAGCAGTTTAGTGACAGGGAACACTGAAGCTTTCTTT.

V is TRBV28 and J is TRBJ1-1; D uncertain. There are 14 residues in the CDR3. Trimming shortened V by 2 bases and J by 6 bases, and 13 bases separated the two germline ends. From germline, CDR1 is MDHEN and CDR2 SYDVKM. This chain's CDR3 is CASSLRVEEAEAFF. CDR3 sequence (DNA): TGTGCCAGCAGTTTACGTGTTGAGGAGGCTGAAGCTTTCTTT.

The V call is TRBV10-3, the J call TRBJ1-2, with D uncertain. V was pared by 6 bases and J by 2 bases, with 16 bases between. In germline, CDR1 is ENHRY, CDR2 SYGVKD. This CDR3 has 15 amino acids. The DNA for the CDR3 is TGTGCCATCAGGGCACCGTCAGGCCAGAACTATGGCTACACCTTC. Its protein is CAIRAPSGQNYGYTF.